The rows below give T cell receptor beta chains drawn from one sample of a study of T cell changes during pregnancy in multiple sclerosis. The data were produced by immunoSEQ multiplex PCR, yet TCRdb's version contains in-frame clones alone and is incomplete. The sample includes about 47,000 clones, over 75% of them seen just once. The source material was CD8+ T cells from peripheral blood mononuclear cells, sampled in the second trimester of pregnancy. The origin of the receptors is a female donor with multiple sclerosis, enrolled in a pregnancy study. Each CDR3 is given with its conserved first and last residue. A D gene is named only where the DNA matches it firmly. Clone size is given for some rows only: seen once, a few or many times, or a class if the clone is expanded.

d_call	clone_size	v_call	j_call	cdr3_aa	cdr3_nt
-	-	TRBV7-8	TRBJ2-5	CASSLVASPQETQYF	TGTGCCAGCAGCTTAGTAGCATCACCCCAAGAGACCCAGTACTTC
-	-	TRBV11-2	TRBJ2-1	CASSLVPGEGFF	TGTGCCAGCAGCTTAGTGCCAGGGGAGGGGTTCTTC
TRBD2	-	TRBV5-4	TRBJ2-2	CASSLGLAGGVGELFF	TGTGCCAGCAGCTTGGGTCTAGCGGGAGGCGTCGGGGAGCTGTTTTTT
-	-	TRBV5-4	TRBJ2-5	CASSLSGGLGETQYF	TGTGCCAGCAGCTTGTCGGGGGGCCTGGGAGAGACCCAGTACTTC
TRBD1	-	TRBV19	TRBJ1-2	CASSITGGYGYTF	TGTGCCAGTAGTATTACAGGGGGATATGGCTACACCTTC
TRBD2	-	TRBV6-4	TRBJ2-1	CASSDDHGGGANEQFF	TGTGCCAGCAGTGACGATCATGGCGGGGGGGCGAATGAGCAGTTCTTC
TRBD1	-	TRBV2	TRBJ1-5	CASNDGLQGGQPQHF	TGTGCCAGCAACGACGGGCTTCAGGGGGGTCAGCCCCAGCATTTT
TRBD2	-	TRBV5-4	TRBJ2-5	CASSPFLLTSGEETQYF	TGTGCCAGCAGTCCATTCCTCTTGACTAGCGGGGAAGAGACCCAGTACTTC
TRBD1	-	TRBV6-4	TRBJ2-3	CASRPTGDGSDTQYF	TGTGCCAGCAGACCGACAGGGGATGGATCAGATACGCAGTATTTT
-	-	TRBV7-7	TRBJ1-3	CASSPLTGGNTIYF	TGTGCTAGCAGCCCTCTAACGGGTGGAAACACCATATATTTT
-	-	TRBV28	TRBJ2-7	CASSFIYEQYF	TGTGCCAGCAGTTTCATCTACGAGCAGTACTTC
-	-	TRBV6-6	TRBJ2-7	CASSYSRVYEQYF	TGTGCCAGCAGTTACTCCCGGGTCTACGAGCAGTACTTC
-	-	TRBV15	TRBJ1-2	CATSSSSGGYGYTF	-
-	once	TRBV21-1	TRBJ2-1	CASSRQGGTYNEQFF	TGTGCCAGCAGCAGACAGGGGGGTACCTACAATGAGCAGTTCTTC
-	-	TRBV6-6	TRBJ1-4	CASSYPGLEEEKLFF	TGTGCCAGCAGTTACCCAGGGCTAGAAGAAGAAAAACTGTTTTTT
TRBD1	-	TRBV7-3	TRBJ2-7	CASSLTSDPGGNEQYF	TGTGCCAGCAGCTTAACGTCTGATCCAGGGGGAAACGAGCAGTACTTC
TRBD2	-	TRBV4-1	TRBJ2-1	CASSQVSSGNHEQFF	TGCGCCAGCAGCCAAGTTTCTAGCGGGAACCATGAGCAGTTCTTC
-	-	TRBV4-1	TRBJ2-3	CASSQLFTDTQYF	TGCGCCAGCAGCCAACTTTTCACAGATACGCAGTATTTT
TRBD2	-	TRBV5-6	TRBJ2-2	CASSIVGGAGELFF	TGTGCCAGCAGCATCGTCGGGGGGGCCGGGGAGCTGTTTTTT
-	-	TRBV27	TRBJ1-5	CASSPGFSNQPQHF	TGTGCCAGCAGCCCAGGGTTTAGCAATCAGCCCCAGCATTTT
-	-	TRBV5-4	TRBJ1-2	CASSLASFGEPYGYTF	TGTGCCAGCAGCTTGGCCTCTTTCGGGGAACCTTATGGCTACACCTTC
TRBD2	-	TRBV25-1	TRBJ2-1	CASSAFPSGGYEQFF	TGTGCCAGCAGTGCGTTCCCTAGCGGGGGGTATGAGCAGTTCTTC
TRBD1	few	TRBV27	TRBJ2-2	CASRTGDTGELFF	TGTGCCAGCAGGACAGGGGACACCGGGGAGCTGTTTTTT
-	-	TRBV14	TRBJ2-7	CASSLVGPYEQYF	TGTGCCAGCAGCCTTGTGGGCCCCTACGAGCAGTACTTC
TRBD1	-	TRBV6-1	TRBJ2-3	CASSSGQATDTQYF	TGTGCCAGCAGTTCAGGACAGGCCACAGATACGCAGTATTTT
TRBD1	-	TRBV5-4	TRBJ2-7	CASSGQDLPHEQYF	TGTGCCAGCAGCGGACAGGACCTACCACACGAGCAGTACTTC
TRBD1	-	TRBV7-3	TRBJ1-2	CASRPDRGGGYTF	TGTGCCAGCAGACCTGACAGGGGTGGGGGCTACACCTTC
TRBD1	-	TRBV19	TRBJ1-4	CASRKQGSSEKLFF	TGTGCCAGTAGGAAACAGGGGAGCAGTGAAAAACTGTTTTTT
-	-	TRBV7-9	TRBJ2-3	CASSLEGSATDTQYF	TGTGCCAGCAGCTTAGAGGGGTCTGCCACAGATACGCAGTATTTT